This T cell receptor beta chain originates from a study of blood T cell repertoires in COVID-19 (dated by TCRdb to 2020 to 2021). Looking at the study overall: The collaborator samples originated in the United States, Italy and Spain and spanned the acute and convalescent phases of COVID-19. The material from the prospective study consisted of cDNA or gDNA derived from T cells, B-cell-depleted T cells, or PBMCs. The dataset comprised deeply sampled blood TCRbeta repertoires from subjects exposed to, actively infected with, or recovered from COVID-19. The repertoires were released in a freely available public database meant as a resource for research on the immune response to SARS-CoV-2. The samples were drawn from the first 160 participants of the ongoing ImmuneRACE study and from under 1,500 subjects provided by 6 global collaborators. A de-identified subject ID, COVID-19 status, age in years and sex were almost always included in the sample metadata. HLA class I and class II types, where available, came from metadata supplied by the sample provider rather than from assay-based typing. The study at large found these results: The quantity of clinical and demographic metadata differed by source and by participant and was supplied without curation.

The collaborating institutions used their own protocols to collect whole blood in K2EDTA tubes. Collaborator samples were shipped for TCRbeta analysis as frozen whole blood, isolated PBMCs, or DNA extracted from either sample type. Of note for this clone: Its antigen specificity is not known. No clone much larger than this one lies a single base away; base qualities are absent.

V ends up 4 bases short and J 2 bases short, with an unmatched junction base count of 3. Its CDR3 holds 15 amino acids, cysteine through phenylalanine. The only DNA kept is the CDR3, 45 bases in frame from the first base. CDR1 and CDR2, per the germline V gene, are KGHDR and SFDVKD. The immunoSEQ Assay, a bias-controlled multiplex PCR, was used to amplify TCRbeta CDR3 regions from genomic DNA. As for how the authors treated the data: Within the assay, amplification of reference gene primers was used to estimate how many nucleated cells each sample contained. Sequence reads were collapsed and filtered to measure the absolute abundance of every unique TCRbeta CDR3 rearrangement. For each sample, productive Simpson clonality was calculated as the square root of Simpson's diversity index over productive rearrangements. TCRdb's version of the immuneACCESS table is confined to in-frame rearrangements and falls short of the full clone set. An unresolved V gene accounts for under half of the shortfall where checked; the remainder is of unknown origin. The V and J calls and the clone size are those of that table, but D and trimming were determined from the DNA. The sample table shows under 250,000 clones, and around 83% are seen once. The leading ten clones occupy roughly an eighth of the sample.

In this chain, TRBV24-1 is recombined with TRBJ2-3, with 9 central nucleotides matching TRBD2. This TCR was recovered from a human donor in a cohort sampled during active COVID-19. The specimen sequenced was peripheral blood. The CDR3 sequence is CATSESGRHTDTQYF. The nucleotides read TGTGCCACCAGTGAGAGCGGGAGGCACACAGATACGCAGTATTTT.